This TCR beta chain comes out of a study of cytomegalovirus exposure and HLA in healthy donors. With respect to this clone: As yet, its antigen is unknown.

Germline values: CDR1 MNHNY, CDR2 SVGAGI (reference sequence). The CDR3 extends over 15 amino acids. Trimming took 2 bases from V and 5 from J; bases not matched to a gene: 7. 60 Vbeta and 13 Jbeta primers were used in PCR. Repertoires were generated with immunoSEQ multiplex PCR, while TCRdb's copy carries only in-frame clones and drops some. Here the sample spans under 110,000 clones, 65% to 85% being singletons. Whole-study results and caveats: One variant, a missense change in DCLRE1C, was linked in a later analysis to TCR beta V- and J-gene trimming. Most subjects had HLA-A and HLA-B alleles reportedly predicted accurately by TCR beta sequences. An observed cluster of highly shared sequence variants was recorded as a likely sequencing artifact.

The sample consisted of PBMCs. The receptor was derived from a man between 45 and 60 years old in good health and CMV-seronegative. The chain links TRBV6-6 to TRBJ1-2, with 8 nucleotides matching TRBD1. CDR3 in DNA: TGTGCCAGCAGTTACCGGCCACAGGGGGAGTATGGCTACACCTTC. Translating it yields CASSYRPQGEYGYTF.